Following are 31 T cell receptor beta chains from one sample sequenced in a study of T cell clonality in common variable immunodeficiency. The protocol was immunoSEQ multiplex PCR, while the TCRdb copy is restricted to in-frame clones and leaves out a portion. Its table records about 15,000 clones. The study's findings and limits: Common variable immunodeficiency TCR beta sequences reportedly had fewer deletions and N-nucleotide insertions.

No antigen has been identified for these receptors. The sample consisted of peripheral blood mononuclear cells. These receptors were collected from a human donor with common variable immunodeficiency.

As concerns this clone: The read comes to an end 3 residues before the CDR3 does, leaving the germline J gene to fill in the end. The chain combines TRBV4-2 with TRBJ2-5; the match to TRBD2 covers 9 bases. This CDR3 spans 15 amino acids. Germline CDR1 LGHNA, CDR2 YNFKEQ. Losses at the gene ends were 1 base for V and 3 bases for J; bases not matched to a gene: 3. The CDR3 reads CASSQGASGKETQYF. The DNA read from the CDR3 is TGTGCCAGCAGCCAAGGGGCTAGCGGGAAAGAGACC.

Details on this clone: Coverage ceases 3 residues before the CDR3 finishes, and the germline J gene fills in the end. The rearrangement links TRBV7-2 to TRBJ1-2; D ambiguous. The CDR3 consists of 14 residues. The V end was cut by 1 base, the J end by 1 base, with 7 bases between. Germline values: CDR1 SGHTA, CDR2 FQGNSA. CDR3 DNA, as far as it was read: TGTGCCAGCAGCTTAGGAGCCCTTAACTATGGC. Translating gives CASSLGALNYG. The entire CDR3 is CASSLGALNYGYTF.

Measured by frequency, this clone is medium-sized. Sequencing ends 3 residues short of the CDR3 end; the germline J gene provides the rest. The V and J genes are TRBV20-1 and TRBJ2-7, with 7 bases lining up with TRBD2. Germline V gene data show CDR1 as DFQATT and CDR2 as SNEGSKA (reference sequence). The CDR3 totals 15 residues. Germline trimming cut 2 bases from V and 5 bases from J; bases unmatched to any gene: 12. The CDR3 DNA, read in part, is TGCAGTGCTAGACCCGGGCGGACTAGGATCCACGAG. Its protein product is CSARPGRTRIHE. The whole CDR3 sequence reads CSARPGRTRIHEQYF.

For this clone: The read ends 3 residues shy of where the CDR3 ends; the end is completed using the germline J gene. The genes are TRBV7-3 and TRBJ2-1, with TRBD2 matching over 9 bases. Per the germline V gene, CDR1 is SGHTA and CDR2 is FQGTGA. J lost 2 bases, V lost 2 bases, and 1 base had no gene match. This CDR3 has 15 amino acids. CDR3 DNA (partial): TGTGCCAGCAGCTTACTAGCGGGACCCTACAATGAG. Translation: CASSLLAGPYNE. The whole CDR3 sequence reads CASSLLAGPYNEQFF.

As for this clone: The read gets to within 3 residues of the CDR3 end, and the germline J gene fills in the rest. V usage is TRBV30 and J usage is TRBJ2-1, with TRBD1 identical over 11 bases. The CDR3 is 16 residues long. Germline V lookup: CDR1 GTSNPN, CDR2 SVGIG (reference sequence). J gave up 1 base and V 0 bases, and 2 bases lay outside the gene matches. CDR3 DNA, as far as it was read: TGTGCCTGGAGTGTAGGGACAGGGGGGTCCTACAATGAG. This encodes CAWSVGTGGSYNE. The whole CDR3 region reads CAWSVGTGGSYNEQFF.

Regarding this clone: The CDR3 goes on 3 residues after the read ends, and that part is filled in from the germline J gene. The chain employs TRBV19 and TRBJ1-2; D not resolved. V was shortened by 6 bases and J by 1 base, with 9 bases between the two germline ends. Germline V gene data show CDR1 as LNHDA and CDR2 as SQIVND (reference sequence). The CDR3 is 13 amino acids. The CDR3: CASRSILNYGYTF. Partial CDR3 DNA: TGTGCCAGTAGAAGCATACTTAACTATGGC.

Worth noting for this clone: Read data end 3 residues before the CDR3 end; the end is taken from the germline J gene. This chain connects TRBV12-3 or TRBV12-4 to TRBJ2-4; D is undetermined. CDR3 length equals 15 residues. V was trimmed by 3 bases and J by 2 bases, leaving 11 bases between them. CDR3: CASSFVVLTKNIQYF. Incomplete CDR3 DNA: TGTGCCAGCAGTTTTGTAGTCCTAACCAAAAACATT.

Measured by frequency, this clone is medium-sized. The read falls 3 residues short of the CDR3 end, and the missing part is taken from the germline J gene. V and J are TRBV7-9 and TRBJ1-3; no reliable D call. The CDR3 extends over 15 amino acids. V was shortened by 5 bases and J by 2 bases, with 13 bases between the two germline ends. CDR1 and CDR2 (germline): SEHNR, FQNEAQ (reference sequence). The CDR3 sequence: CASSPRRQPGNTIYF. CDR3 bases read: TGTGCCAGCAGCCCCCGGCGGCAGCCTGGAAACACC.

This clone is labeled medium-sized (0.01 to 0.1%) based on frequency. From the germline J gene comes the end of the CDR3, since the read stops 3 residues before it. The chain combines TRBV9 with TRBJ1-5; TRBD1 aligns across 7 bases. V trimming: 3 bases; J trimming: 1 base; junction bases outside the gene matches: 4. From germline, CDR1 is SGDLS and CDR2 YYNGEE. CDR3 length: 15 residues. The CDR3 reads CASSARGTSNQPQHF. The covered CDR3 bases are TGTGCCAGCAGCGCCAGGGGGACGAGCAATCAGCCC. The whole variable domain, filled in from reference TRBV9 and TRBJ1-5, reads DSGVTQTPKHLITATGQRVTLRCSPRSGDLSVYWYQQSLDQGLQFLIQYYNGEERAKGNILERFSAQQFPDLHSELNLSSLELGDSALYFCASSARGTSNQPQHFGDGTRLSIL.

In regard to this clone: The read comes to an end 3 residues before the CDR3 does, leaving the germline J gene to fill in the end. The J gene is TRBJ1-5, the V gene TRBV5-6; tentatively, D is TRBD1 (6 bases). There are 14 residues in the CDR3. Trimming cost V 0 bases and J 6 bases, with 10 bases left between them. Per germline, CDR1 SGHDT and CDR2 YYEEEE. The CDR3 bases that were read are TGTGCCAGCAGCTTGGGGGGGCGTAGTCAGCCC. It specifies CASSLGGRSQP. The entire CDR3 protein reads CASSLGGRSQPQHF.

Turning to this clone: One end of the junction fails to match germline, which may point to a read error. With the read ending 3 residues before the CDR3 end, the germline J gene is used to fill in that end. V and J are TRBV15 and TRBJ2-1, with 8 nucleotides matching TRBD2. This CDR3 region has 18 residues. Germline CDR1 reads LNHNV; CDR2 reads YYDKDF (reference sequence). The chain's CDR3 is CATSRTTSGPRSYNEQFF. The CDR3 DNA, read in part, is TGTGCGACCAGCAGGACAACTAGCGGTCCCCGCTCCTACAATGAG.

With respect to this clone: The CDR3 end lies 3 residues beyond the end of the read and is filled in from the germline J gene. The rearrangement uses TRBV7-3 and TRBJ2-3; the D gene is possibly TRBD2 (6 bases). The V end was cut by 6 bases, the J end by 7 bases, with 23 bases between. Germline V gene lookup returns CDR1 SGHTA and CDR2 FQGTGA. This CDR3 is built from 16 residues. CDR3 DNA (partial): TGTGCCAGCAGGCCTCCCGGGACCGCCGCGGGGAATACG. It specifies CASRPPGTAAGNT. The entire CDR3 protein is CASRPPGTAAGNTQYF. Based on the CDR3 plus reference TRBV7-3 and TRBJ2-3, the full variable domain is GAGVSQTPSNKVTEKGKYVELRCDPISGHTALYWYRQSLGQGPEFLIYFQGTGAADDSGLPNDRFFAVRPEGSVSTLKIQRTERGDSAVYLCASRPPGTAAGNTQYFGPGTRLTVL.

On this clone: The sequence runs out 3 residues before the end of the CDR3; the remainder is reconstructed from the germline J gene. The chain is built from TRBV7-8 and TRBJ2-3; 9 bases match TRBD2. The CDR3 runs to 16 residues. CDR1 and CDR2 from the germline V gene are SGHVS and FQNEAQ. J lost 2 bases, V lost 7 bases, and 10 bases had no gene match. The sequenced CDR3 bases are TGTGCCAGCAAACGGCGGGGGGGACCGTCCACAGATACG. The encoded protein is CASKRRGGPSTDT. The full CDR3 protein reads CASKRRGGPSTDTQYF.

Turning to this clone: With the read ending 3 residues before the CDR3 end, the germline J gene is used to fill in that end. The chain is built from TRBV6-1 and TRBJ2-1, with 9 bases identical to TRBD1. With 4 bases clipped from V and 6 bases from J, the junction kept 7 bases outside the gene matches. Germline CDR1 and CDR2: MNHNS and SASEGT. CDR3 length: 15 amino acids. Incomplete CDR3 DNA: TGTGCCAGCAGTGTACAGGGGGCATGGGGCAATGAG. This gives the protein CASSVQGAWGNE. The full CDR3 is CASSVQGAWGNEQFF.

As regards this clone: The CDR3 end falls 3 residues outside the read, so it is completed with the germline J gene. The V gene is TRBV20-1, the J gene TRBJ2-5; D call uncertain. This CDR3 comprises 12 residues. The V gene's germline CDR1 is DFQATT and CDR2 SNEGSKA (reference sequence). Between the trimmed V and J ends, which lost 3 bases and 5 bases, there was a span of 10 bases. CDR3 sequence reads: CSASFVGETQYF. CDR3 DNA (partial): TGCAGTGCTAGTTTCGTAGGGGAGACC.

As concerns this clone: The CDR3 is cut off 3 residues early in the read; its end comes from the germline J gene. The V and J genes are TRBV30 and TRBJ1-5; possible D gene TRBD1, 6 bases. In germline, CDR1 is GTSNPN, CDR2 SVGIG (reference sequence). V was cut by 1 base and J by 2 bases, with 12 bases left in between. This CDR3 has 15 residues. The covered CDR3 bases are TGTGCCTGGAGTGGAGGGGGAGCGGGCAATCAGCCC. Its translation is CAWSGGGAGNQP. The CDR3 as a whole reads CAWSGGGAGNQPQHF.

This clone shows up as medium-sized by frequency. Read coverage stops 3 residues before the CDR3 terminus; the germline J gene supplies the remainder. The chain combines TRBV7-6 with TRBJ2-3; 10 bases align to TRBD2. Trimming at V came to 0 bases and at J to 5 bases, leaving 5 bases not matched to a gene. Germline V CDR1 and CDR2: SGHVS, FNYEAQ. The CDR3 is 16 amino acids. The CDR3 DNA, read in part, is TGTGCCAGCAGCTTAGCTCTAGCGGGAGTGTTAGATACG. The encoded protein is CASSLALAGVLDT. In full, the CDR3 reads CASSLALAGVLDTQYF.

A remark on this clone: Coverage ceases 3 residues before the CDR3 finishes, and the germline J gene fills in the end. The chain employs TRBV29-1 and TRBJ1-5, with TRBD1 identical over 10 bases. CDR1 and CDR2 (germline): SQVTM, ANQGSEA. The V gene end was trimmed by 5 bases and the J gene end by 5 bases; junction bases not matched to a gene: 3. The CDR3 runs to 13 residues. The CDR3 region is CSVRGTGDQPQHF. The sequenced CDR3 bases are TGCAGCGTTCGAGGGACAGGGGATCAGCCC.

To note about this clone: The missing CDR3 end, 3 residues past where the read stops, is filled in from the germline J gene. The J gene is TRBJ1-5, the V gene TRBV5-8, with a tentative D call TRBD1 (6 bases). V was clipped by 2 bases and J by 6 bases, with 12 bases between them. This CDR3 comprises 14 residues. Germline CDR1 SGHTS, CDR2 YDEGEE. CDR3: CASSFNRVFQPQHF. Partial CDR3 DNA: TGTGCCAGCAGCTTCAACAGGGTTTTTCAGCCC.

On this clone: The read is 3 residues too short to cover the CDR3 end, so that end is filled in from the germline J gene. The chain joins TRBV7-2 to TRBJ2-7, with TRBD2 matching over 11 bases. Germline assignment: CDR1 SGHTA and CDR2 FQGNSA. V gave up 4 bases and J gave up 4 bases; unmatched junction bases: 6. The CDR3 length is 15 residues. The CDR3 loop is CASSSAGTSGYEQYF. Incomplete CDR3 DNA: TGTGCCAGCAGCTCTGCCGGGACTAGCGGATACGAG.

Comments on this clone: The CDR3 end is not reached by the read, which stops 3 residues before it; the germline J gene fills it in. The chain is built from TRBV5-5 and TRBJ1-5, with 7 positions matching TRBD1. The CDR3 has 15 amino acids. Germline-derived CDR1 and CDR2 are SGHKS and YYEKEE (reference sequence). The V and J ends lost 3 bases and 4 bases, in that order; junction bases with no gene match: 7. CDR3: CASSYGQVPNQPQHF. The CDR3 bases that were read are TGTGCCAGCAGCTACGGACAGGTCCCAAATCAGCCC.

On this clone: Read coverage stops 3 residues before the CDR3 terminus; the germline J gene supplies the remainder. This chain joins TRBV2 and TRBJ1-5; TRBD1 aligns across 10 bases. Germline CDR1 SNHLY, CDR2 FYNNEI. V trimming: 8 bases; J trimming: 5 bases; junction bases outside the gene matches: 9. The CDR3 consists of 15 residues. The part of the CDR3 DNA that was read is TGTGCCAGCGCCCCCGGGACAGGGGACTATCAGCCC. This sequence encodes CASAPGTGDYQP. The whole CDR3 sequence is CASAPGTGDYQPQHF.

A remark on this clone: The CDR3 end is not reached by the read, which stops 3 residues before it; the germline J gene fills it in. The rearrangement joins TRBV19 to TRBJ1-4; 7 bases are shared with TRBD1. The germline CDR1 and CDR2 sequences are LNHDA and SQIVND (reference sequence). V trimming: 9 bases; J trimming: 8 bases; junction bases outside the gene matches: 12. CDR3 length: 14 residues. CDR3 in amino acids: CASGDRDVFEKLFF. Incomplete CDR3 DNA: TGTGCCAGCGGGGACAGAGACGTCTTCGAAAAA.

Notes on this clone: The sequence runs out 3 residues before the end of the CDR3; the remainder is reconstructed from the germline J gene. The V gene is TRBV20-1, the J gene TRBJ2-7, with 10 bases fitting TRBD1. The germline gives CDR1 DFQATT, CDR2 SNEGSKA (reference sequence). The CDR3 spans 15 residues. Germline trimming cut 3 bases from V and 2 bases from J; bases unmatched to any gene: 7. Partial CDR3 DNA: TGCAGTGCTAGCGGATCGGGACAGGGGACCTACGAG. Its translation is CSASGSGQGTYE. The entire CDR3 protein is CSASGSGQGTYEQYF.

The covered CDR3 bases are TGTGCCAGCAGTGGATTCGGGACTAGTCGCAACGAG. This codes for CASSGFGTSRNE. The full CDR3 sequence reads CASSGFGTSRNEQYF. V is TRBV2 and J is TRBJ2-7, with 8 bases fitting TRBD2. With the read ending 3 residues before the CDR3 end, the germline J gene is used to fill in that end. This CDR3 spans 15 amino acids. CDR1 is SNHLY, CDR2 FYNNEI, per germline. The junction had 10 bases not matched to a gene; V was cut back by 4 bases and J by 5 bases.

With regard to this clone: The read ends 3 residues shy of where the CDR3 ends; the end is completed using the germline J gene. The chain has TRBV7-2 and TRBJ2-7; no clear D gene. There are 14 residues in the CDR3. Germline lookup yields CDR1 SGHTA and CDR2 FQGNSA. Trimming took off 1 base at V and 3 bases at J, with 10 bases between the two ends. The CDR3 sequence: CASSLGEHYYEQYF. CDR3 DNA, as far as it was read: TGTGCCAGCAGCTTAGGAGAACATTACTACGAG.

In the case of this clone: The read gets to within 3 residues of the CDR3 end, and the germline J gene fills in the rest. The J gene is TRBJ1-4, the V gene TRBV5-1; the D is unclear. The CDR3 sequence is 13 residues long. CDR1 is SGHRS, CDR2 YFSETQ, per germline. The V end lost 1 base, the J end lost 6 bases, and 7 bases lay between the germline ends. The CDR3 sequence is CASSLTADEKLFF. The covered CDR3 bases are TGCGCCAGCAGCTTGACAGCAGATGAAAAA.

CDR3: CASSSGTGGEQFF. The CDR3 DNA, read in part, is TGTGCCAGCAGCTCCGGGACAGGGGGTGAG. The rearrangement links TRBV13 to TRBJ2-1; 11 nucleotides agree with TRBD1. The read comes to an end 3 residues before the CDR3 does, leaving the germline J gene to fill in the end. The CDR3 runs 13 residues. Per the germline V gene, CDR1 is PRHDT and CDR2 is FYEKMQ (reference sequence). Losses at the gene ends were 4 bases for V and 9 bases for J; bases not matched to a gene: 2.

A remark on this clone: The DNA ends 3 residues before the CDR3 does, and the rest of the CDR3 is filled in from the germline J gene. This chain connects TRBV5-1 to TRBJ2-1, with D possibly being TRBD2 (6 bases). The ends were cut back, 4 bases at V and 7 bases at J, with 12 bases in the middle. The CDR3 totals 13 residues. Germline V gene lookup returns CDR1 SGHRS and CDR2 YFSETQ. The CDR3 sequence is CASSRDLLNEQFF. Partial CDR3 DNA: TGCGCCAGCAGCCGGGACTTATTAAATGAG.

The sequenced CDR3 bases are TGTGCCAGCAGTTCAACAGGTGACTCCTACGAG. Amino acid sequence: CASSSTGDSYE. The whole CDR3 sequence reads CASSSTGDSYEQYF. V gene TRBV6-2 or TRBV6-3 combines with J gene TRBJ2-7; maybe TRBD1 (5 bases). The read ends 3 residues before the CDR3 terminus; that terminus is restored from the germline J gene. The germline V and J ends were trimmed by 4 bases and 0 bases, with 10 bases remaining between them. The CDR3 contains 14 residues. In germline, CDR1 is MNHEY, CDR2 SVGEGT.

In the case of this clone: The CDR3 end falls 3 residues outside the read, so it is completed with the germline J gene. The chain uses TRBV2 and TRBJ2-3, with 12 bases lining up with TRBD1. CDR1 SNHLY and CDR2 FYNNEI come from the germline V gene. With 5 bases clipped from V and 1 base from J, the junction kept 4 bases outside the gene matches. CDR3 length: 16 amino acids. CDR3 sequence: CASSKGTGGRTDTQYF. The CDR3 bases that were read are TGTGCCAGCAGTAAAGGGACAGGGGGCCGCACAGATACG.